The 30 T cell receptor beta chains below come from one sample, sequenced in a study of blood T cells in healthy people across ages. The authors ran a second PCR of roughly 6 to 12 cycles using a sample-barcoded 5' primer and a J-beta primer mix. In TCRdb, the 5' RACE reads were re-called with MiXCR into one record per CDR3 protein. The table records about 650,000 distinct CDR3 sequences, about 50% of them present only once. Sequencing was performed on blood. The receptors originated from a woman at least 80 years old in good health.

J is TRBJ1-5 and V is TRBV6-5; 9 bases fit TRBD1. CDR3 length equals 13 residues. Germline CDR1 reads MNHEY; CDR2 reads SVGAGI. Trimming at V came to 7 bases and at J to 3 bases, leaving 1 base not matched to a gene. The CDR3 reads CASKQGANQPQHF. CDR3 nucleotides: TGTGCCAGCAAACAGGGGGCCAATCAGCCCCAGCATTTT.

This clonotype was observed a few times. V usage is TRBV29-1 and J usage is TRBJ1-1; tentatively, D is TRBD1 (6 bases). Trimming removed 0 bases at V and 5 bases at J, with 10 bases between. CDR1 is SQVTM, CDR2 ANQGSEA, per germline. This CDR3 has 13 residues. The CDR3 sequence is CSVEDGGPTEAFF. DNA for the CDR3: TGCAGCGTTGAAGATGGGGGCCCGACTGAAGCTTTCTTT.

This chain links TRBV29-1 with TRBJ2-7; 7 bases align to TRBD1. The V gene's germline CDR1 is SQVTM and CDR2 ANQGSEA. With 3 bases clipped from V and 5 bases from J, the junction kept 4 bases outside the gene matches. The CDR3 is 12 residues long. CDR3 sequence reads: CSVEGQGDEQYF. The CDR3 nucleotides are TGCAGCGTTGAGGGGCAGGGGGACGAGCAGTACTTC.

This clonotype was counted only a few times. The chain carries TRBV28 and TRBJ2-7; tentative D call: TRBD1 (5 bases). The CDR3 runs 14 residues. V was cut by 6 bases and J by 4 bases, with 16 bases left in between. Germline V gene data show CDR1 as MDHEN and CDR2 as SYDVKM. CDR3 amino acids: CASRETNRRYEQYF. CDR3 bases: TGTGCCAGCAGGGAAACGAACAGGAGATACGAGCAGTACTTC. The full variable domain, completed using reference TRBV28 and TRBJ2-7, is DVKVTQSSRYLVKRTGEKVFLECVQDMDHENMFWYRQDPGLGLRLIYFSYDVKMKEKGDIPEGYSVSREKKERFSLILESASTNQTSMYLCASRETNRRYEQYFGPGTRLTVT.

The chain employs TRBV7-2 and TRBJ2-5; D is undetermined. V lost 5 bases to trimming and J lost 2 bases, with 12 bases between them. CDR1 and CDR2 from the germline V gene are SGHTA and FQGNSA. The CDR3 has 14 amino acids. The CDR3 region is CASSLTRAQETQYF. Written as DNA, the CDR3 is TGTGCCAGCAGCCTGACCCGGGCTCAAGAGACCCAGTACTTC.

V usage is TRBV4-3 and J usage is TRBJ2-1, with TRBD1 identical over 9 bases. CDR3 length: 17 amino acids. The ends lost 1 base at V and 6 bases at J; junction bases unmatched: 10. Germline V gene sequence: CDR1 LGHNA, CDR2 YSLEER. DNA for the CDR3: TGCGCCAGCAGCCAAGGGACGGGACAGGGCCTAAGCAATGAGCAGTTCTTC. Translated: CASSQGTGQGLSNEQFF.

The chain joins TRBV12-3 or TRBV12-4 to TRBJ2-3; TRBD1 matches at 11 bases. The CDR3 has 16 amino acids. Trimming cost V 3 bases and J 4 bases; bases outside gene matches: 6. The DNA for the CDR3 is TGTGCCAGCAGTTTCGGGCCGGGACAGGGGGCAGATACGCAGTATTTT. The encoded protein is CASSFGPGQGADTQYF.

This clonotype appeared a few times. The chain carries TRBV5-1 and TRBJ1-1; D might be TRBD1 (6 bases). CDR1 and CDR2 (germline): SGHRS, YFSETQ. The CDR3 runs 16 residues. The V end lost 0 bases, the J end lost 4 bases, and 16 bases lay between the germline ends. CDR3 protein: CASSLEGRGGGTEAFF. DNA of the CDR3: TGCGCCAGCAGCTTGGAGGGGAGAGGGGGGGGCACTGAAGCTTTCTTT.

This clonotype appeared a few times. This clone may be a read error of a much larger clone one base away. CDR3: CASSRNAGELFF. The CDR3 region has the DNA TGTGCCAGCAGCCGGAACGCCGGGGAGCTGTTTTTT. The genes are TRBV7-6 and TRBJ2-2; D is ambiguous. Germline V gene data show CDR1 as SGHVS and CDR2 as FNYEAQ. This CDR3 comprises 12 residues.

This clonotype was observed once. One base away lies a much larger clone, so this may be a sequencing read error. The chain has TRBV5-4 and TRBJ2-1; D may be TRBD1 (6 bases). The CDR3 totals 16 residues. Germline lookup yields CDR1 SGHNT and CDR2 YYREEE (reference sequence). CDR3 sequence: CASSSSGVASYTEQFF. DNA of the CDR3: TGTGCCAGCAGCTCATCAGGGGTTGCCTCCTACACTGAGCAGTTCTTC.

This clonotype was counted between two and nine times. The V gene is TRBV6-2 or TRBV6-3, the J gene TRBJ2-5; 7 nucleotides line up with TRBD1. CDR3 size: 13 residues. Germline CDR1 and CDR2: MNHEY and SVGEGT. The ends lost 4 bases at V and 5 bases at J; junction bases unmatched: 4. CDR3 residues: CASSWGQFETQYF. CDR3 DNA: TGTGCCAGCAGTTGGGGACAGTTCGAGACCCAGTACTTC.

This clonotype has just one count. V and J are TRBV14 and TRBJ2-7, with 7 positions matching TRBD1. The V and J ends lost 5 bases and 4 bases, in that order; junction bases with no gene match: 8. Germline assignment: CDR1 SGHDN and CDR2 FVKESK. CDR3 length: 14 amino acids. The CDR3 here is CASSVPGTEYEQYF. In DNA form, the CDR3 reads TGTGCCAGCAGCGTCCCCGGGACAGAGTACGAGCAGTACTTC.

Only one count was recorded for this clonotype. The DNA of the CDR3 is TGTGCCAGCAGTTACTCGATCGAGTCTTATGGCTACACCTTC. Its translation: CASSYSIESYGYTF. This chain links TRBV6-5 with TRBJ1-2, with no clear D. Germline lookup yields CDR1 MNHEY and CDR2 SVGAGI. V lost 0 bases and J 5 bases, leaving 10 bases between the germline ends. The CDR3 length is 14 residues.

The chain combines TRBV10-3 with TRBJ2-1; D is uncertain. Germline V gene lookup returns CDR1 ENHRY and CDR2 SYGVKD. This CDR3 has 11 amino acids. Trimming cost V 3 bases and J 9 bases, with 6 bases left between them. The CDR3 region has the DNA TGTGCCATCAGTGAACTGGGTGAGCAGTTCTTC. It yields the protein CAISELGEQFF.

The V gene is TRBV6-6, the J gene TRBJ2-2; 10 positions agree with TRBD2. From germline, CDR1 is MNHNY and CDR2 SVGAGI (reference sequence). The V gene end was trimmed by 6 bases and the J gene end by 1 base; junction bases not matched to a gene: 2. The CDR3 has 15 residues. CDR3 sequence reads: CASSRLAGNTGELFF. The CDR3 region has the DNA TGTGCCAGCAGCCGACTAGCGGGGAACACCGGGGAGCTGTTTTTT.

This clonotype was seen a handful of times. J is TRBJ2-1 and V is TRBV7-9; 10 nucleotides line up with TRBD2. V lost 2 bases to trimming and J lost 7 bases; unmatched junction nucleotides: 11. Germline V gene lookup returns CDR1 SEHNR and CDR2 FQNEAQ (reference sequence). The CDR3 sequence is 17 residues long. The chain's CDR3 is CASSLSSGGGFRNEQFF. Written as DNA, the CDR3 is TGTGCCAGCAGCTTATCTAGCGGGGGAGGTTTTAGAAATGAGCAGTTCTTC.

The chain is built from TRBV4-2 and TRBJ1-2; the D gene is possibly TRBD1 (5 bases). The CDR3 is 16 residues long. CDR1 LGHNA and CDR2 YNFKEQ come from the germline V gene. With 4 bases removed from V and 4 bases from J, the gap between germline ends came to 19 bases. The CDR3, as DNA: TGTGCCAGCAGCCGGGGCGCACAGGAGTTCATCTATGGCTACACCTTC. Protein: CASSRGAQEFIYGYTF.

The chain has TRBV12-3 or TRBV12-4 and TRBJ1-2; D gene unclear. The CDR3 has 15 residues. The V end lost 0 bases, the J end lost 0 bases, and 8 bases lay between the germline ends. The CDR3 is CASSLAPDSNYGYTF. For the CDR3, the DNA is TGTGCCAGCAGTTTAGCACCGGACTCTAACTATGGCTACACCTTC.

Notes on this clonotype: A read error may be the cause here, since a much bigger clone is one base away. The CDR3: CSARAERGYTEQFF. In DNA, the CDR3 is TGCAGTGCTAGAGCCGAGCGGGGCTACACTGAGCAGTTCTTC. V usage is TRBV20-1 and J usage is TRBJ2-1; TRBD2 agrees at 7 bases. The CDR3 sequence is 14 residues long. Germline V gene lookup returns CDR1 DFQATT and CDR2 SNEGSKA (reference sequence).

This rearrangement joins TRBV9 to TRBJ2-1; D unresolved. Looked up from germline, CDR1 is SGDLS and CDR2 is YYNGEE. The V gene lost 6 bases and the J gene lost 8 bases, with 18 bases spanning the gap. The CDR3 is 14 amino acids. The chain's CDR3 is CASNKQKTDDEQFF. In DNA, the CDR3 is TGTGCCAGCAATAAACAGAAGACCGACGATGAGCAGTTCTTC.

V is TRBV5-1 and J is TRBJ2-1; D perhaps matches TRBD2 (6 bases). Germline CDR1 SGHRS, CDR2 YFSETQ. There are 16 residues in the CDR3. Trimming shortened V by 3 bases and J by 3 bases, and 16 bases separated the two germline ends. CDR3 nucleotide sequence: TGCGCCAGCAGCTATAGGCCCGGGACTGACTACAATGAGCAGTTCTTC. It yields the protein CASSYRPGTDYNEQFF.

The chain links TRBV2 to TRBJ1-5, with D unclear. Germline V gene data show CDR1 as SNHLY and CDR2 as FYNNEI. This CDR3 comprises 14 residues. Trimming took 6 bases from V and 7 from J, leaving 16 bases between them. The DNA for the CDR3 is TGTGCCAGCAGCCAATCGTGGTCTCGACAGCCCCAGCATTTT. Residues: CASSQSWSRQPQHF.

As concerns this clonotype: A much larger clone is a single base away; this may be a read error. The chain carries TRBV12-3 or TRBV12-4 and TRBJ2-3, with 7 bases matching TRBD1. The length of the CDR3 is 14 residues. CDR3 in amino acids: CASSFGDSTDAQYF. The DNA for the CDR3 is TGTGCCAGCAGTTTTGGGGACAGCACAGATGCGCAGTATTTT.

This clonotype was detected ten times or more. This rearrangement joins TRBV6-5 to TRBJ2-2, with D perhaps given as TRBD1 or TRBD2 (7 bases each). Germline lookup yields CDR1 MNHEY and CDR2 SVGAGI. Between the trimmed V and J ends, which lost 0 bases and 2 bases, there was a span of 19 bases. The CDR3 is 19 amino acids. CDR3 bases: TGTGCCAGCAGTTACTCCGGGGGAGGGGGCGTGAGTAACACCGGGGAGCTGTTTTTT. The encoded protein is CASSYSGGGGVSNTGELFF.

This clonotype came up a few times. This chain connects TRBV29-1 to TRBJ2-7; unclear D gene. V was clipped by 0 bases and J by 3 bases, with 6 bases between them. The germline V gene encodes CDR1 SQVTM and CDR2 ANQGSEA. This CDR3 region has 12 residues. The CDR3 spells CSVEDRSYEQYF. The CDR3 bases are TGCAGCGTTGAAGATAGGAGCTACGAGCAGTACTTC.

This clonotype was counted once. The chain employs TRBV29-1 and TRBJ2-1; TRBD2 aligns across 9 bases. The CDR3 is 14 residues long. CDR1 and CDR2 (germline): SQVTM, ANQGSEA. With 2 bases clipped from V and 8 bases from J, the junction kept 7 bases outside the gene matches. CDR3 nucleotides: TGCAGCGTTGAACCGCGGACTAGCGCAGATGAGCAGTTCTTC. This codes for CSVEPRTSADEQFF.

This sequence joins TRBV14 and TRBJ2-1; D remains unclear. The CDR3 is made up of 14 amino acids. CDR1 and CDR2 from the germline V gene are SGHDN and FVKESK. Trimming shortened V by 1 base and J by 7 bases, and 11 bases separated the two germline ends. CDR3 residues: CASSQGLHQNEQFF. As DNA, the CDR3 is TGTGCCAGCAGCCAAGGACTCCATCAGAATGAGCAGTTCTTC.

Turning to this clonotype: This may come from a read error, since a much larger clone is one base off. DNA of the CDR3: TGTGCCACCAGTGACGCCCGACAGGGAGGAAACATTCAGTACTTC. Amino acid sequence: CATSDARQGGNIQYF. The chain combines TRBV24-1 with TRBJ2-4, with D maybe TRBD1 (7 bases). The CDR3 length is 15 residues. Germline-derived CDR1 and CDR2 are KGHDR and SFDVKD. Trimming stripped 4 bases from V and 6 bases from J, with 15 bases between.

The V gene is TRBV4-1, the J gene TRBJ2-1, with a weak D call TRBD1 (6 bases). There are 17 residues in the CDR3. The ends were cut back, 4 bases at V and 1 base at J, with 17 bases in the middle. Germline V CDR1 and CDR2: MGHRA, YSYEKL. The CDR3 spells CASSPTGHRLSYNEQFF. The CDR3 bases are TGCGCCAGCAGCCCCACGGGACATCGCCTTTCCTACAATGAGCAGTTCTTC.

This clonotype came up many times. This rearrangement joins TRBV20-1 to TRBJ1-2, with D maybe TRBD1 (6 bases). CDR3 length: 17 residues. Trimming took 0 bases from V and 8 from J, leaving 25 bases between them. Per germline, CDR1 DFQATT and CDR2 SNEGSKA (reference sequence). CDR3 protein: CSARDSGQPLGMQGYTF. The CDR3 DNA is TGCAGTGCTAGAGATTCAGGACAGCCCCTAGGGATGCAAGGCTACACCTTC.